This T cell receptor (beta chain) was observed in a study of T cell repertoires in cytomegalovirus infection. Study as a whole: Public TCR beta signatures were indicative of both CMV infection and a matching HLA type.

Study observations and caveats: The study found HLA-C-restricted CMV-specific TCR beta clonotypes dominating the ex vivo response. Carriage of CMV together with the relevant HLA was identifiable through cumulative public TCR beta family frequency.

V was pared by 1 base and J by 11 bases, with 14 bases between. Germline V CDR1 and CDR2: LGHNT, FRNRAP. This CDR3 is 13 amino acids long. TCRdb used MiXCR to reprocess the reads, holding one entry per CDR3 protein. The data hold about 310,000 distinct CDR3 sequences, with roughly 9.3% observed a single time. This clonotype was counted at least ten times. Its target is unknown. Sequenced material: PBMCs. The sequence was collected from a human donor in good health (CMV status not recorded). Some clones in this sample may be carry-over from other donors' samples. The V and J genes are TRBV12-5 and TRBJ1-1; D perhaps matches TRBD1 (5 bases). CDR3 in DNA: TGTGCTAGTGGTTTGGCCCCCGGGGCCAAGGCTTTCTTT. Encoded protein: CASGLAPGAKAFF.